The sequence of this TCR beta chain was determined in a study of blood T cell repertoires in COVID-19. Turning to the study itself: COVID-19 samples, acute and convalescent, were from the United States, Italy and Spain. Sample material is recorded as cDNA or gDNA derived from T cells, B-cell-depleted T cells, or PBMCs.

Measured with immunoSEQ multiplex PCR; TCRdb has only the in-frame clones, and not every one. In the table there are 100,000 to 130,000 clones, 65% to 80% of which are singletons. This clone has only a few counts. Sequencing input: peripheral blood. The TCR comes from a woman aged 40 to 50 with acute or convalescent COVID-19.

The chain's CDR3 is CASSIGQPDSPLHF. CDR3 nucleotides: TGCGCCAGCAGCATCGGACAGCCAGATTCACCCCTCCACTTT. The chain has TRBV5-1 and TRBJ1-6; D perhaps matches TRBD1 (6 bases). The CDR3 spans 14 residues. Trimming stripped 4 bases from V and 8 bases from J, with 13 bases between. CDR1 is SGHRS and CDR2 is YFSETQ in the germline V gene.